Listed below are T cell receptor beta chains from one sample, sequenced in a study of blood T cell repertoires in COVID-19. Clones were read by immunoSEQ multiplex PCR, and TCRdb kept only the in-frame ones, dropping some. The table includes about 270,000 clones, around 88% detected once. The sequenced material came from peripheral blood. All receptors derive from an older woman with COVID-19, enrolled during active disease. Each CDR3 is given with its conserved first and last residue. The order of the fields is V gene, J gene, clone size, D gene, CDR3 protein, CDR3 DNA. D genes are given only for firm matches. Clone size is given for some rows only: seen once, a few or many times, or a class if the clone is expanded.

>TRBV30|TRBJ1-2|NA|TRBD1
CAWSRAGGPYGYTF
TGTGCCTGGAGTCGGGCAGGGGGCCCCTATGGCTACACCTTC
>TRBV29-1|TRBJ1-2|NA|NA
CSVWANYGYTF
TGCAGCGTTTGGGCAAACTATGGCTACACCTTC
>TRBV19|TRBJ2-5|NA|TRBD2
CASKKRGGRETQYF
TGTGCCAGTAAAAAGCGGGGGGGCCGGGAGACCCAGTACTTC
>TRBV19|TRBJ1-4|NA|TRBD1
CASTKPGQGNEKLFF
TGTGCCAGTACCAAACCGGGACAGGGAAATGAAAAACTGTTTTTT
>TRBV19|TRBJ2-2|NA|TRBD1
CASSIDLQGAGELFF
TGTGCCAGTAGTATAGATCTGCAGGGGGCCGGGGAGCTGTTTTTT
>TRBV5-1|TRBJ2-7|NA|NA
CASSLAGENEQYF
TGCGCCAGCAGCTTGGCCGGGGAGAACGAGCAGTACTTC
>TRBV5-4|TRBJ1-1|NA|TRBD1
CASSAGGTEAFF
TGTGCCAGCAGCGCAGGGGGTACTGAAGCTTTCTTT
>TRBV5-4|TRBJ2-2|NA|NA
CASSFGSANTGELFF
TGTGCCAGCAGCTTCGGTAGCGCGAACACCGGGGAGCTGTTTTTT
>TRBV3-1/TRBV3-2|TRBJ1-3|NA|NA
CASSQGDGVTAGNTIYF
TGTGCCAGCAGCCAAGGTGACGGGGTCACTGCTGGAAACACCATATATTTT
>TRBV9|TRBJ2-5|NA|NA
CASSGRAGGGLQTQYF
TGTGCCAGCAGCGGGAGGGCAGGGGGAGGTTTACAGACCCAGTACTTC
>TRBV3-1/TRBV3-2|TRBJ2-3|NA|TRBD2
CASSQELVGLAGIDTQYF
TGTGCCAGCAGCCAAGAGCTAGTAGGGCTAGCGGGGATTGATACGCAGTATTTT
>TRBV4-1|TRBJ2-1|NA|TRBD2
CASSQFTGGGLYNEQFF
TGCGCCAGCAGCCAGTTTACCGGGGGGGGACTCTACAATGAGCAGTTCTTC
>TRBV6-5|TRBJ1-1|once|TRBD1
CASSSRQGVGEAFF
TGTGCCAGCAGTAGCCGACAGGGGGTGGGTGAAGCTTTCTTT
>TRBV5-5|TRBJ2-5|NA|TRBD1
CASSVTGDQYF
TGTGCCAGCAGCGTTACAGGGGACCAGTACTTC
>TRBV4-3|TRBJ1-4|few|TRBD1
CASSQNSRGLGEKLFF
TGCGCCAGCAGCCAGAACTCCAGGGGGCTGGGGGAAAAACTGTTTTTT
>TRBV2|TRBJ2-1|NA|NA
CASSEGSSYNEQFF
TGTGCCAGCAGTGAAGGGTCGAGCTACAATGAGCAGTTCTTC
>TRBV13|TRBJ2-7|once|TRBD2
CASSWTSGGPYEQYF
TGTGCCAGCAGCTGGACTAGCGGGGGCCCCTACGAGCAGTACTTC
>TRBV6-5|TRBJ1-2|NA|NA
CASLSAKAYGYTF
TGTGCCAGTCTCAGCGCCAAGGCATATGGCTACACCTTC
>TRBV5-6|TRBJ1-6|once|TRBD1
CASSLVGQGDSPLHF
TGTGCCAGCAGCTTGGTGGGACAGGGGGATTCACCCCTCCACTTT
>TRBV2|TRBJ2-3|NA|TRBD2
CASSQGLAGADTQYF
TGTGCCAGCAGCCAGGGACTAGCGGGGGCGGATACGCAGTATTTT
>TRBV2|TRBJ1-1|NA|NA
CASSGSRNNEAFF
TGTGCCAGCAGTGGTAGTCGTAATAACGAAGCTTTCTTT
>TRBV9|TRBJ1-5|NA|NA
CASSASANQPQHF
TGTGCCAGCAGCGCAAGCGCCAATCAGCCCCAGCATTTT
>TRBV5-1|TRBJ2-7|few|NA
CASSLRTGNYEQYF
TGCGCCAGCAGCTTAAGAACAGGGAACTACGAGCAGTACTTC
>TRBV5-1|TRBJ2-7|NA|TRBD2
CASSMGLGEYEQYF
TGCGCCAGCAGCATGGGACTAGGGGAATACGAGCAGTACTTC
>TRBV29-1|TRBJ1-2|once|NA
CSVESGDGYTF
TGCAGCGTTGAATCCGGGGATGGCTACACCTTC
>TRBV5-6|TRBJ2-5|NA|TRBD2
CASSYSGLAGETQYF
TGTGCCAGCAGCTACTCGGGACTAGCGGGGGAGACCCAGTACTTC
>TRBV7-2|TRBJ1-1|NA|NA
CASSLLVDITEAFF
TGTGCCAGCAGCTTATTAGTGGACATCACTGAAGCTTTCTTT
>TRBV29-1|TRBJ1-1|once|NA
CSVERLAIAEAFF
TGCAGCGTTGAACGACTCGCGATCGCTGAAGCTTTCTTT
>TRBV6-5|TRBJ1-5|NA|NA
CASSRQKQSEPQHF
TGTGCCAGCAGTAGACAGAAGCAATCTGAGCCCCAGCATTTT
>TRBV6-5|TRBJ1-2|few|TRBD1
CASSPPGQGGYTF
TGTGCCAGCAGTCCTCCGGGACAGGGTGGCTACACCTTC
>TRBV24-1|TRBJ2-1|NA|TRBD2
CAVGTSFTEQFF
TGTGCCGTAGGGACTAGCTTTACTGAGCAGTTCTTC
>TRBV10-3|TRBJ1-1|many|NA
CAISEAVNTEAFF
TGTGCCATCAGTGAGGCAGTGAACACTGAAGCTTTCTTT
>TRBV7-2|TRBJ2-5|NA|NA
CASSLTVYRELETQYF
TGTGCCAGCAGCTTAACCGTTTACAGGGAATTGGAGACCCAGTACTTC
>TRBV28|TRBJ2-5|NA|NA
CASSPRETQYF
TGTGCCAGCAGTCCACGGGAGACCCAGTACTTC
>TRBV5-1|TRBJ2-7|NA|NA
CASSPTVGFPEQYF
TGCGCCAGCAGCCCGACAGTAGGCTTTCCCGAGCAGTACTTC